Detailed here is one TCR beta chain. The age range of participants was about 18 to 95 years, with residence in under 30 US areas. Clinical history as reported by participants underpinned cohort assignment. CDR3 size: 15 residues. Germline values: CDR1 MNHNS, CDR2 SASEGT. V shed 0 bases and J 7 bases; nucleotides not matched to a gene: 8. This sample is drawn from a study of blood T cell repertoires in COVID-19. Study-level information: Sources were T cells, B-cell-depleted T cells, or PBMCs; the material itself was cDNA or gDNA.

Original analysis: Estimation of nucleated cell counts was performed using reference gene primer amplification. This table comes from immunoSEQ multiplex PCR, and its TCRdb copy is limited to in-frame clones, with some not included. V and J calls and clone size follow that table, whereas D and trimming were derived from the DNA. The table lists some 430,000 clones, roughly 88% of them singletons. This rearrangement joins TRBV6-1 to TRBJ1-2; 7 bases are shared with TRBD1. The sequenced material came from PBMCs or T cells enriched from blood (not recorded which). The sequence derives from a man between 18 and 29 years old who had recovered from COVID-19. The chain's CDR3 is CASSEALSAGGGYTF. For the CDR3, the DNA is TGTGCCAGCAGTGAAGCGCTTTCGGCAGGGGGTGGCTACACCTTC.